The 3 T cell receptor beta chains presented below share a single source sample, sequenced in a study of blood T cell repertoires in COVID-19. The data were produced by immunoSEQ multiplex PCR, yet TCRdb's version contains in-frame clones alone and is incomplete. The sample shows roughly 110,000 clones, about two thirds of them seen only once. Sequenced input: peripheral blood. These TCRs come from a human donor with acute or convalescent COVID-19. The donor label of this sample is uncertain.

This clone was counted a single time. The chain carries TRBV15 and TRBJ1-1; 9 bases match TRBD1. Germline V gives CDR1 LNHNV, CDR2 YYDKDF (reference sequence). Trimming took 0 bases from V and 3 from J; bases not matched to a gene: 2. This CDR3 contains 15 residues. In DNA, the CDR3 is TGTGCCACCAGCAGAGAGAACAGGGGGCACACTGAAGCTTTCTTT. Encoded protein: CATSRENRGHTEAFF.

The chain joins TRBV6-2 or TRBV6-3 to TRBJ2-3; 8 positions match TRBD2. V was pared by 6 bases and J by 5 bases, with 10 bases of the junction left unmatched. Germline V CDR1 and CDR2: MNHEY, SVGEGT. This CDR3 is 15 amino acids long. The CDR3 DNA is TGTGCCAGCAGCCGGCGGCGGGGGGTTAAAGATACGCAGTATTTT. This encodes CASSRRRGVKDTQYF.

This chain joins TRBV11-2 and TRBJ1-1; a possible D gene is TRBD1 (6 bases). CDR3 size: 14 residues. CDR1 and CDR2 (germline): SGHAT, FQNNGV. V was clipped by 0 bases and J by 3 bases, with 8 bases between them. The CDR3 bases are TGTGCCAGCAGCTTAGACAGGGGTGACACTGAAGCTTTCTTT. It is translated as CASSLDRGDTEAFF.